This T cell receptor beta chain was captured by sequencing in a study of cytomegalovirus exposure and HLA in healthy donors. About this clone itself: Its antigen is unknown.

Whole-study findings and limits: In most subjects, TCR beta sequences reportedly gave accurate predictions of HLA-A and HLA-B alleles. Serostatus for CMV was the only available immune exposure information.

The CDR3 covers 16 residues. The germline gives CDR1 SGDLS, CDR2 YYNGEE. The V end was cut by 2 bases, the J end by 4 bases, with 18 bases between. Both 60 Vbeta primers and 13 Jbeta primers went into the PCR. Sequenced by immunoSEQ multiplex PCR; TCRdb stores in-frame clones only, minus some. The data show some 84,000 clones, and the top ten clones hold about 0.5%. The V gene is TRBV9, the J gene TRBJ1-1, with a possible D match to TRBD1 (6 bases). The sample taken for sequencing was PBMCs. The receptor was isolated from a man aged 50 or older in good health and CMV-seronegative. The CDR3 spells CASSVWAGRGSTEAFF. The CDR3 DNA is TGTGCCAGCAGCGTTTGGGCAGGGAGGGGGTCCACTGAAGCTTTCTTT. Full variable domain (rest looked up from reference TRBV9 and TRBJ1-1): DSGVTQTPKHLITATGQRVTLRCSPRSGDLSVYWYQQSLDQGLQFLIQYYNGEERAKGNILERFSAQQFPDLHSELNLSSLELGDSALYFCASSVWAGRGSTEAFFGQGTRLTVV.